These 23 T cell receptor beta chains originate from one sample sequenced in a study of blood T cell repertoires in COVID-19. Here immunoSEQ multiplex PCR was the method, and the copy in TCRdb shows in-frame clones only, minus some. The repertoire consists of around 170,000 clones, with 80% to 90% occurring once and the leading ten covering about 8.4%. Sequencing input: PBMCs or T cells enriched from blood (not recorded which). These receptors originate from a woman younger than 30 who had recovered from COVID-19.

This clone has only one observation. CDR3 nucleotide sequence: TGTGCCAGCAGCTTCTTCGACCGGGGGAACACAGATACGCAGTATTTT. This sequence encodes CASSFFDRGNTDTQYF. The chain carries TRBV7-2 and TRBJ2-3; tentatively, D is TRBD2 (6 bases). The CDR3 length is 16 residues. Per the germline V gene, CDR1 is SGHTA and CDR2 is FQGNSA. Trimming shortened V by 3 bases and J by 2 bases, and 15 bases separated the two germline ends.

The J gene is TRBJ2-3, the V gene TRBV10-3; 13 positions match TRBD2. Per germline, CDR1 ENHRY and CDR2 SYGVKD. V dropped 6 bases and J dropped 7; count of bases not matched to a gene: 7. The CDR3 extends over 15 amino acids. The CDR3 nucleotides read TGTGCCATCAGGGTACTAGCGGGGGGGACAAATACGCAGTATTTT. Amino acids: CAIRVLAGGTNTQYF.

The V gene is TRBV19, the J gene TRBJ1-2; 9 bases fit TRBD1. CDR3 length equals 18 residues. CDR1 and CDR2 from the germline V gene are LNHDA and SQIVND (reference sequence). V gave up 1 base and J gave up 5 bases; unmatched junction bases: 14. The CDR3: CASSIVVHGTGRGYGYTF. In DNA form, the CDR3 reads TGTGCCAGTAGTATAGTTGTTCACGGGACAGGGAGAGGATATGGCTACACCTTC.

The chain carries TRBV19 and TRBJ2-1; D perhaps matches TRBD1 (6 bases). CDR1 is LNHDA, CDR2 SQIVND, per germline (reference sequence). The V gene lost 7 bases and the J gene lost 10 bases, with 11 bases spanning the gap. This CDR3 contains 11 residues. CDR3 coding DNA: TGTGCCAGTACCACAGGGCCCGAGCAGTTCTTC. Protein product: CASTTGPEQFF.

This rearrangement joins TRBV11-3 to TRBJ2-1, with 13 bases lining up with TRBD2. V was pared by 1 base and J by 2 bases, with 2 bases of the junction left unmatched. CDR3 size: 17 residues. Germline CDR1 SGHNT, CDR2 YENEEA. The CDR3 DNA is TGTGCCAGCAGCTTAGGTGGACTAGCGGGAGCCTACAATGAGCAGTTCTTC. Protein sequence: CASSLGGLAGAYNEQFF.

In its sample, this clone was seen a few times. V gene TRBV7-3 combines with J gene TRBJ2-5, with D maybe TRBD2 (5 bases). The V gene's germline CDR1 is SGHTA and CDR2 FQGTGA. This CDR3 has 15 amino acids. The V end lost 5 bases, the J end lost 1 base, and 14 bases lay between the germline ends. The CDR3 coding sequence is TGTGCCAGCAGCCTGGCCCGGGGATCCCAAGAGACCCAGTACTTC. Translating gives CASSLARGSQETQYF.

This chain's CDR3 is CAWVPAARQGANSNTEAFF. The CDR3 region has the DNA TGTGCCTGGGTCCCAGCGGCCAGACAGGGGGCTAATTCGAACACTGAAGCTTTCTTT. The chain employs TRBV30 and TRBJ1-1, with 10 bases aligning to TRBD1. The CDR3 runs 19 residues. The germline CDR1 and CDR2 sequences are GTSNPN and SVGIG (reference sequence). Trimming at V came to 5 bases and at J to 1 base, leaving 19 bases not matched to a gene. Full variable domain (remainder filled in from reference TRBV30 and TRBJ1-1): SQTIHQWPATLVQPVGSPLSLECTVEGTSNPNLYWYRQAAGRGLQLLFYSVGIGQISSEVPQNLSASRPQDRQFILSSKKLLLSDSGFYLCAWVPAARQGANSNTEAFFGQGTRLTVV.

The gene calls are TRBV30 and TRBJ1-1; possibly TRBD1 for D (5 bases). Germline V gene data show CDR1 as GTSNPN and CDR2 as SVGIG (reference sequence). This CDR3 has 16 residues. V was trimmed by 2 bases and J by 4 bases, leaving 20 bases between them. CDR3 amino acids: CAWSFPPARRGTEAFF. The DNA for the CDR3 is TGTGCCTGGAGTTTCCCTCCAGCCAGGAGGGGCACTGAAGCTTTCTTT.

The chain combines TRBV11-2 with TRBJ2-7, with a tentative D call TRBD1 (6 bases). The CDR3 length is 16 residues. In germline, CDR1 is SGHAT, CDR2 FQNNGV. V gave up 2 bases and J gave up 2 bases, with 16 bases separating them. The CDR3 region has the DNA TGTGCCAGCAGCTTAAACCACAGGGAAACCACCTACGAGCAGTACTTC. The encoded protein is CASSLNHRETTYEQYF.

The rearrangement uses TRBV2 and TRBJ1-5; possibly TRBD1 for D (6 bases). The CDR3 covers 13 residues. Germline CDR1 SNHLY, CDR2 FYNNEI. V lost 5 bases to trimming and J lost 7 bases, with 12 bases between them. This CDR3 reads CASSKGGGQPQHF. The CDR3 bases are TGTGCCAGCAGTAAGGGGGGAGGGCAGCCCCAGCATTTT. Filled out from reference TRBV2 and TRBJ1-5, the complete variable domain reads EPEVTQTPSHQVTQMGQEVILRCVPISNHLYFYWYRQILGQKVEFLVSFYNNEISEKSEIFDDQFSVERPDGSNFTLKIRSTKLEDSAMYFCASSKGGGQPQHFGDGTRLSIL.

The chain employs TRBV4-2 and TRBJ1-4; D not certain. The ends were cut back, 0 bases at V and 8 bases at J, with 7 bases in the middle. The CDR3 length is 13 residues. Germline V gene data show CDR1 as LGHNA and CDR2 as YNFKEQ. The CDR3 coding sequence is TGTGCCAGCAGCCAAGATGGCAGGGAAAAACTGTTTTTT. Translation gives CASSQDGREKLFF.

This rearrangement joins TRBV6-1 to TRBJ2-4; 7 positions match TRBD2. CDR1 is MNHNS, CDR2 SASEGT, per germline. V lost 0 bases and J lost 7; bases outside the gene matches: 6. This CDR3 comprises 15 residues. The CDR3 protein is CASSEAYEGGNIQYF. DNA of the CDR3: TGTGCCAGCAGTGAAGCGTACGAGGGAGGGAACATTCAGTACTTC.

The rearrangement joins TRBV5-1 to TRBJ1-4; no definite D call. V shed 1 base and J shed 3 bases, with 16 bases lying between them. CDR1 and CDR2 (germline): SGHRS, YFSETQ. The CDR3 consists of 17 residues. CDR3 region: CASSLNPREGPNEKLFF. The CDR3 nucleotides read TGCGCCAGCAGCTTGAACCCCCGGGAGGGCCCTAATGAAAAACTGTTTTTT. Together with reference TRBV5-1 and TRBJ1-4, the CDR3 gives the full variable domain: KAGVTQTPRYLIKTRGQQVTLSCSPISGHRSVSWYQQTPGQGLQFLFEYFSETQRNKGNFPGRFSGRQFSNSRSEMNVSTLELGDSALYLCASSLNPREGPNEKLFFGSGTQLSVL.

This chain connects TRBV28 to TRBJ1-5; TRBD1 matches at 7 bases. The CDR3 consists of 14 residues. The germline CDR1 and CDR2 sequences are MDHEN and SYDVKM. The V gene end was trimmed by 5 bases and the J gene end by 3 bases; junction bases not matched to a gene: 4. Here the CDR3 reads CASSPRGFNQPQHF. The CDR3 DNA follows: TGTGCCAGCAGTCCCAGGGGGTTCAATCAGCCCCAGCATTTT.

The chain is built from TRBV5-6 and TRBJ1-1; D is possibly TRBD1 (6 bases). The CDR3 consists of 13 residues. Trimming stripped 4 bases from V and 5 bases from J, with 12 bases between. CDR1 is SGHDT and CDR2 is YYEEEE in the germline V gene. As DNA, the CDR3 is TGTGCCAGCAGCGCTACAGGGACAACTGAAGCTTTCTTT. This gives the protein CASSATGTTEAFF.

This chain joins TRBV4-2 and TRBJ2-1; possible D gene TRBD2, 6 bases. Looked up from germline, CDR1 is LGHNA and CDR2 is YNFKEQ. The CDR3 extends over 16 amino acids. The ends were cut back, 0 bases at V and 4 bases at J, with 13 bases in the middle. The CDR3 nucleotides read TGTGCCAGCAGCCAAGATGGAGGGAATGGGTACAATGAGCAGTTCTTC. Its protein is CASSQDGGNGYNEQFF.

This rearrangement joins TRBV28 to TRBJ2-7, with D hard to call. This CDR3 region has 15 residues. Germline loops: CDR1 MDHEN, CDR2 SYDVKM. V was shortened by 2 bases and J by 1 base, with 12 bases between the two germline ends. CDR3 nucleotide sequence: TGTGCCAGCAGTTTAGAGGCCGACTTTTCCTACGAGCAGTACTTC. Protein: CASSLEADFSYEQYF.

The chain joins TRBV6-2 or TRBV6-3 to TRBJ2-3, with D possibly TRBD2 on 5 matching bases. V dropped 2 bases and J dropped 2 bases, with 14 bases sitting between them. Germline V CDR1 and CDR2: MNHEY, SVGEGT. CDR3 length equals 16 residues. The CDR3 region has the DNA TGTGCCAGCAGTTACCTGAGGACTCTGCCCACAGATACGCAGTATTTT. Amino acids: CASSYLRTLPTDTQYF.

This sequence joins TRBV29-1 and TRBJ2-3, with D unresolved. Trimming removed 5 bases from V and 0 bases from J, with 9 bases in between. This CDR3 contains 13 residues. Germline CDR1 SQVTM, CDR2 ANQGSEA. The CDR3 sequence is CSVSQISTDTQYF. The DNA of the CDR3 is TGCAGCGTTTCCCAGATCAGCACAGATACGCAGTATTTT.

The chain links TRBV2 to TRBJ2-6; D not certain. Per germline, CDR1 SNHLY and CDR2 FYNNEI. The length of the CDR3 is 14 residues. Trimming took 8 bases from V and 0 from J, leaving 8 bases between them. This chain's CDR3 is CASGSDSGANVLTF. The CDR3 bases are TGTGCCAGCGGCAGCGACTCTGGGGCCAACGTCCTGACTTTC. Variable domain in full (rest from reference TRBV2 and TRBJ2-6): EPEVTQTPSHQVTQMGQEVILRCVPISNHLYFYWYRQILGQKVEFLVSFYNNEISEKSEIFDDQFSVERPDGSNFTLKIRSTKLEDSAMYFCASGSDSGANVLTFGAGSRLTVL.

The chain has TRBV18 and TRBJ1-6; tentatively, D is TRBD1 (6 bases). Per the germline V gene, CDR1 is KGHSH and CDR2 is LQKENI. Trimming pared 3 bases from V and 9 bases from J, leaving 12 bases between. The CDR3 is 14 amino acids. Written as DNA, the CDR3 is TGTGCCAGCTCACCTACAGGGCTAGGTTCACCCCTCCACTTT. Translating it yields CASSPTGLGSPLHF.

To note about this clone: This same CDR3 is encoded by further DNA sequences in the sample. The chain recombines TRBV18 with TRBJ2-5, with D tentatively TRBD2 (6 bases). V was clipped by 3 bases and J by 5 bases, with 13 bases between them. This CDR3 comprises 14 residues. The germline CDR1 and CDR2 sequences are KGHSH and LQKENI. In DNA, the CDR3 is TGTGCCAGCTCACCGGGTCAGGGAGGCGAGACCCAGTACTTC. Protein product: CASSPGQGGETQYF.

This clone was seen a single time. The rearrangement links TRBV12-3 or TRBV12-4 to TRBJ1-1; 9 positions match TRBD1. The CDR3 sequence is 13 residues long. Losses at the gene ends were 6 bases for V and 5 bases for J; bases not matched to a gene: 4. In nucleotides, the CDR3 is TGTGCCAGCAGACAGGGGGCGTCGACTGAAGCTTTCTTT. Residues: CASRQGASTEAFF.